This T cell receptor (beta chain) was captured by sequencing in a study of blood T cell repertoires in COVID-19. Study at large: Specimens from acute and convalescent COVID-19 originated in the United States, Italy and Spain. T cells, B-cell-depleted T cells, or PBMCs provided the cDNA or gDNA that served as material.

Authors' analysis steps: Researchers report that nucleated cell counts were estimated from reference gene primer amplification. Sequenced by immunoSEQ multiplex PCR; TCRdb stores in-frame clones only, minus some. V and J calls and clone size are as listed in that table; D and trimming were resolved from the DNA. The sample contains 60,000 to 85,000 clones, 74% of which appear only once. The CDR3 loop spans 14 amino acids. After removal of 11 bases from V and 10 bases from J, the junction contained 10 bases not matched to a gene. Germline V gene sequence: CDR1 LNHDA, CDR2 SQIVND (reference sequence). The V call is TRBV19, the J call TRBJ2-1; TRBD2 agrees at 14 bases. Sample: peripheral blood. The TCR originated in a human donor with acute or convalescent COVID-19. The donor label of this sample is uncertain. DNA for the CDR3: TGTGCCTCAAGTGGGACTAGCGGGAGCAGGGAGCAGTTCTTC. It yields the protein CASSGTSGSREQFF.